One sample yielded the 19 T cell receptor beta chains listed below, sequenced in a study of T cells in Graves' hyperthyroidism and ophthalmopathy. The investigators amplified TCR beta CDR3 regions from RNA transcripts. With the HTBI primer set, the TCR CDR3 went through a first round of RT-PCR. TCRdb passed the multiplex PCR reads through MiXCR, listing each CDR3 protein once. The table lists about half a million distinct CDR3 sequences, less than 25% of them singletons. The sample taken for sequencing was blood. These receptors were obtained from a man younger than 30 with Graves' hyperthyroidism.

The rearrangement links TRBV27 to TRBJ2-7; no definite D call. The germline V gene encodes CDR1 MNHEY and CDR2 SMNVEV (reference sequence). This CDR3 spans 12 amino acids. V was trimmed by 8 bases and J by 2 bases, leaving 10 bases between them. The CDR3, as DNA: TGTGCCAGCGGAATCACAGCCTACGAGCAGTACTTC. Amino acid sequence: CASGITAYEQYF.

The table lists this clonotype with many counts. This rearrangement joins TRBV19 to TRBJ2-5; D is perhaps TRBD1 (6 bases). Per the germline V gene, CDR1 is LNHDA and CDR2 is SQIVND (reference sequence). Trimming pared 4 bases from V and 5 bases from J, leaving 11 bases between. The CDR3 extends over 13 amino acids. The CDR3: CASSTWGRETQYF. As DNA, the CDR3 is TGTGCCAGTAGTACCTGGGGGCGTGAGACCCAGTACTTC. Using reference TRBV19 and TRBJ2-5 for the parts outside the CDR3, the full variable domain is DGGITQSPKYLFRKEGQNVTLSCEQNLNHDAMYWYRQDPGQGLRLIYYSQIVNDFQKGDIAEGYSVSREKKESFPLTVTSAQKNPTAFYLCASSTWGRETQYFGPGTRLLVL.

V and J are TRBV2 and TRBJ2-5; D not resolved. Deletions cut 8 bases from V and 4 bases from J, with 14 bases between. Per germline, CDR1 SNHLY and CDR2 FYNNEI. The length of the CDR3 is 13 residues. CDR3 sequence reads: CASRPYPGETQYF. The DNA for the CDR3 is TGTGCCAGCCGTCCTTACCCTGGAGAGACCCAGTACTTC.

The chain combines TRBV7-2 with TRBJ2-2; D may be TRBD1 or TRBD2 (5 bases each). CDR3 length: 17 residues. CDR1 SGHTA and CDR2 FQGNSA come from the germline V gene. With 0 bases removed from V and 1 base from J, the gap between germline ends came to 12 bases. CDR3 nucleotide sequence: TGTGCCAGCAGCTTAGCTTTTACGAGGGGGAACACCGGGGAGCTGTTTTTT. The encoded protein is CASSLAFTRGNTGELFF.

The chain uses TRBV5-1 and TRBJ2-5; 9 bases align to TRBD1. The CDR3 totals 13 residues. Germline loops: CDR1 SGHRS, CDR2 YFSETQ. With V trimmed by 4 bases and J by 4 bases, 2 bases remained unmatched. This chain's CDR3 is CASSMGQGETQYF. The CDR3 coding sequence is TGCGCCAGCAGCATGGGACAGGGAGAGACCCAGTACTTC.

This clonotype was counted ten times or more. The chain is built from TRBV29-1 and TRBJ1-2; TRBD1 is a possible D gene (6 bases). The germline gives CDR1 SQVTM, CDR2 ANQGSEA. The CDR3 is 16 amino acids. The V end lost 1 base, the J end lost 3 bases, and 18 bases lay between the germline ends. CDR3 bases: TGCAGCGTTGAAGGTGGACAGCCTTTGGGGTACTATGGCTACACCTTC. Its protein is CSVEGGQPLGYYGYTF.

This clonotype was found many times. V and J are TRBV27 and TRBJ2-7; TRBD2 agrees at 12 bases. Germline CDR1 and CDR2: MNHEY and SMNVEV (reference sequence). The CDR3 has 16 residues. Unmatched junction bases numbered 13, after V lost 6 bases and J lost 7 bases. CDR3 amino acids: CASSALGLAGFREQYF. CDR3 nucleotides: TGTGCCAGCAGCGCACTAGGACTAGCGGGGTTTCGAGAGCAGTACTTC.

CDR3 in amino acids: CASSLGGVVTQYF. The DNA for the CDR3 is TGTGCCAGCAGTTTAGGGGGGGTGGTGACCCAGTACTTC. The V call is TRBV12-3 or TRBV12-4, the J call TRBJ2-5; tentative D call: TRBD2 (6 bases). CDR3 size: 13 residues. Trimming cost V 1 base and J 7 bases, with 10 bases left between them.

This clonotype was picked up many times. This sequence joins TRBV28 and TRBJ1-1; D may be TRBD1 (5 bases). Germline loops: CDR1 MDHEN, CDR2 SYDVKM. V lost 0 bases to trimming and J lost 3 bases, with 11 bases between them. The CDR3 has 15 residues. For the CDR3, the DNA is TGTGCCAGCAGTTTATGGGGGGAGGTAGACACTGAAGCTTTCTTT. Amino acid sequence: CASSLWGEVDTEAFF.

The V gene is TRBV29-1, the J gene TRBJ1-6, with D tentatively TRBD1 (5 bases). The V gene's germline CDR1 is SQVTM and CDR2 ANQGSEA. Trimming pared 6 bases from V and 7 bases from J, leaving 19 bases between. The CDR3 has 15 amino acids. The CDR3 region is CSVRQRDALNSPLHF. The CDR3 DNA reads TGCAGCGTCAGGCAGCGGGACGCCTTAAATTCACCCCTCCACTTT.

This clonotype was observed at least ten times. The chain links TRBV6-5 to TRBJ1-1, with 9 bases identical to TRBD1. Germline CDR1 reads MNHEY; CDR2 reads SVGAGI. The length of the CDR3 is 17 residues. The V and J ends lost 4 bases and 6 bases, in that order; junction bases with no gene match: 15. CDR3 residues: CASSSLDRGGRWAEAFF. CDR3 nucleotides: TGTGCCAGCAGTTCCCTAGACAGGGGGGGAAGGTGGGCTGAAGCTTTCTTT.

This chain uses TRBV20-1 with TRBJ2-5, with TRBD1 identical over 8 bases. Trimming took 7 bases from V and 2 from J; bases not matched to a gene: 3. CDR3 length: 12 amino acids. Per the germline V gene, CDR1 is DFQATT and CDR2 is SNEGSKA (reference sequence). The CDR3 loop is CSVRQGQETQYF. As DNA, the CDR3 is TGCAGTGTCAGACAGGGGCAAGAGACCCAGTACTTC.

This clonotype was recorded many times. The rearrangement uses TRBV20-1 and TRBJ2-7; D may be TRBD2 (5 bases). The CDR3 extends over 12 amino acids. Germline V gene data show CDR1 as DFQATT and CDR2 as SNEGSKA (reference sequence). V lost 4 bases and J lost 2, with 9 bases in between. Here the CDR3 DNA reads TGCAGTGCTATTGGGGAGACCTACGAGCAGTACTTC. It specifies CSAIGETYEQYF.

This clonotype showed up many times. The chain combines TRBV18 with TRBJ1-3; tentatively, D is TRBD1 (6 bases). V lost 3 bases and J lost 13, with 10 bases in between. This CDR3 has 11 amino acids. Germline values: CDR1 KGHSH, CDR2 LQKENI. The CDR3 DNA reads as TGTGCCAGCTCACCGACAGGAGAGATATATTTT. It codes for CASSPTGEIYF. The whole variable domain, remainder taken from reference TRBV18 and TRBJ1-3, is NAGVMQNPRHLVRRRGQEARLRCSPMKGHSHVYWYRQLPEEGLKFMVYLQKENIIDESGMPKERFSAEFPKEGPSILRIQQVVRGDSAAYFCASSPTGEIYFGEGSWLTVV.

This clonotype was seen a few times. CDR3 in DNA: TGCGCCAGCAGCTTGGGGGGGGGAAATAATTCACCCCTCCACTTT. This encodes CASSLGGGNNSPLHF. This chain joins TRBV5-1 and TRBJ1-6; D is perhaps TRBD1 (5 bases). This CDR3 has 15 amino acids. V was shortened by 0 bases and J by 5 bases, with 9 bases between the two germline ends. Germline CDR1 SGHRS, CDR2 YFSETQ.

At least ten counts were recorded for this clonotype. The rearrangement joins TRBV11-1 to TRBJ2-2; D perhaps matches TRBD1 (6 bases). CDR1 and CDR2 (germline): SGHAT, FQDESV (reference sequence). V lost 2 bases and J lost 2, with 18 bases in between. The CDR3 covers 18 residues. For the CDR3, the DNA is TGTGCCAGCAGCTTAATTCCGACCGGGACACCTAACACCGGGGAGCTGTTTTTT. It encodes CASSLIPTGTPNTGELFF.

This clonotype was detected a few times. The rearrangement links TRBV20-1 to TRBJ2-7, with a possible D match to TRBD2 (5 bases). Trimming took off 3 bases at V and 2 bases at J, with 14 bases between the two ends. Germline V gives CDR1 DFQATT, CDR2 SNEGSKA (reference sequence). CDR3 size: 14 residues. The CDR3 DNA reads as TGCAGTGCTAGGGACTGGTACCCACCCTACGAGCAGTACTTC. Protein product: CSARDWYPPYEQYF.

The rearrangement joins TRBV12-3 or TRBV12-4 to TRBJ2-5; possible D gene TRBD2, 5 bases. The CDR3 has 15 residues. With 6 bases removed from V and 5 bases from J, the gap between germline ends came to 19 bases. The CDR3 protein is CASSQDGTAEETQYF. CDR3 DNA: TGTGCCAGCAGCCAAGATGGTACAGCGGAGGAGACCCAGTACTTC.

This clonotype was detected many times. V is TRBV6-5 and J is TRBJ1-2, with unresolved D. Germline CDR1 reads MNHEY; CDR2 reads SVGAGI. V lost 3 bases, J lost 5 bases, and 13 bases lay in between. This CDR3 region has 14 residues. CDR3 sequence: CASSYGTFEYGYTF. The CDR3, as DNA: TGTGCCAGCAGTTATGGAACGTTTGAATATGGCTACACCTTC.